This TCR beta chain appears in the sequencing data of a study of T cell changes during pregnancy in multiple sclerosis. Trimming took 4 bases from V and 2 from J; bases not matched to a gene: 12. CDR3 size: 18 residues. Germline V gene lookup returns CDR1 MNHEY and CDR2 SMNVEV (reference sequence). Assay: immunoSEQ multiplex PCR; the TCRdb copy retains only in-frame clones and omits some. The sample contains approximately 41,000 clones, more than 90% of which appear only once. This chain links TRBV27 with TRBJ2-1; 9 bases fit TRBD2. This specimen was CD4+ T cells from peripheral blood mononuclear cells, taken in the first trimester of pregnancy. This clonotype originated in a female donor with multiple sclerosis, enrolled in a pregnancy study. Written as DNA, the CDR3 is TGTGCCAGCAGTTGGGCTAGCGGGATACCCCTTACCTACAATGAGCAGTTCTTC. Amino acids: CASSWASGIPLTYNEQFF.